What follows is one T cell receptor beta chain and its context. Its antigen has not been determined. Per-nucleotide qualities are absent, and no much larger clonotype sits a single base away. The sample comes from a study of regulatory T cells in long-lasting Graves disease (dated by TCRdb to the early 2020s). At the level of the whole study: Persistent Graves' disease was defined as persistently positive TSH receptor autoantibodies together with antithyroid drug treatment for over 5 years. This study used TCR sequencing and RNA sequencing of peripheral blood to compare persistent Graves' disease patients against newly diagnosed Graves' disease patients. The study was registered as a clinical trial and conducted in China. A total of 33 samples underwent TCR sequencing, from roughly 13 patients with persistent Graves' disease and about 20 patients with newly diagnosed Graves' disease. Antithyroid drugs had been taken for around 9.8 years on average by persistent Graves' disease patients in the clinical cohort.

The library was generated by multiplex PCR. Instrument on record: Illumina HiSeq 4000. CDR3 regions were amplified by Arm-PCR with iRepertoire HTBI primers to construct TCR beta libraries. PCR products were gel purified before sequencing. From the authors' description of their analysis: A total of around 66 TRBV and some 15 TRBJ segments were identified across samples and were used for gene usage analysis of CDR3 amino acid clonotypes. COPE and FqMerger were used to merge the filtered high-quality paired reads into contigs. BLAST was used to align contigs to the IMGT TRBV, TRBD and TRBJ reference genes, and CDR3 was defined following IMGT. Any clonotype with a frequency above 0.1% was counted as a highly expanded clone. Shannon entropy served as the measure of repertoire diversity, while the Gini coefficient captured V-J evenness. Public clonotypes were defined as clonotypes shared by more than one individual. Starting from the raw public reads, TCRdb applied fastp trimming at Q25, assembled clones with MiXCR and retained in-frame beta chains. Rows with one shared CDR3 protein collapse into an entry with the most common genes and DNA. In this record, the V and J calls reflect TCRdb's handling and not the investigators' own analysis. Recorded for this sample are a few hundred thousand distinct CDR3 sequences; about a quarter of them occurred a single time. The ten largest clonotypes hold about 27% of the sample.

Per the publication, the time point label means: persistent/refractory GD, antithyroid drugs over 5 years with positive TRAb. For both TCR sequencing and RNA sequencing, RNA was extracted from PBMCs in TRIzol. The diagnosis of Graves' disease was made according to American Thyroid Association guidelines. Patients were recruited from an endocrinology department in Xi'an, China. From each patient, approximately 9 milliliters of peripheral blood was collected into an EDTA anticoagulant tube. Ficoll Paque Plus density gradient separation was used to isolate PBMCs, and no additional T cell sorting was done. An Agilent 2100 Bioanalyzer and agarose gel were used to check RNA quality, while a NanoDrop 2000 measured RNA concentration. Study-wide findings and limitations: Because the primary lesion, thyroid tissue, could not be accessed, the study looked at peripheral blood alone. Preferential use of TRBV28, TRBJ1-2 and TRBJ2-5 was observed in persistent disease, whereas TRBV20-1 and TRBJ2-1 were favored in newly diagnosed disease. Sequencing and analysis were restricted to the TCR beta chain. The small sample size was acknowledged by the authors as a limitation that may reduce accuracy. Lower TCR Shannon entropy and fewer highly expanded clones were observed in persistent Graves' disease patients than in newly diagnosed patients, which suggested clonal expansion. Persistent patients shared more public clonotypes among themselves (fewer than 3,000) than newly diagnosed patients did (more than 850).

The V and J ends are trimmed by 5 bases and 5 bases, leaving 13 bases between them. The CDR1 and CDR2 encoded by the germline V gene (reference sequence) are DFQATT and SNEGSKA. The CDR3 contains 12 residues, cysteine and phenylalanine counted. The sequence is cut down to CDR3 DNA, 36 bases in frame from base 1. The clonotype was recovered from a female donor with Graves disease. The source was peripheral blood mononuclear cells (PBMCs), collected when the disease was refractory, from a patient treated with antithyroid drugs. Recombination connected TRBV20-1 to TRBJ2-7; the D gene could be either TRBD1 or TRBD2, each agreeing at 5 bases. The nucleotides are TGCAGTGCTCATGGTGGGGGAAACGAGCAGTACTTC. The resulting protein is CSAHGGGNEQYF.